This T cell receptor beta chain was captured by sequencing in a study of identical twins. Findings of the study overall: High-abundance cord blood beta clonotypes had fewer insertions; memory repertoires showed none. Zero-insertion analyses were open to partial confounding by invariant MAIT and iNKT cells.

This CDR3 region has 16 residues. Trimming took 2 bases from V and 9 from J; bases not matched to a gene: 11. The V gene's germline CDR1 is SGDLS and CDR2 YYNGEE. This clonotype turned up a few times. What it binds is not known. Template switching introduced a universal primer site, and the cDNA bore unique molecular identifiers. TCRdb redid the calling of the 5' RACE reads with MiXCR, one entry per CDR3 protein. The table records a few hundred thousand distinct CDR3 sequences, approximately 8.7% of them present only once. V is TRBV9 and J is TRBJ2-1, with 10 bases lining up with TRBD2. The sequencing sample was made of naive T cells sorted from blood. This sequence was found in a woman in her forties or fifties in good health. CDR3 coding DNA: TGTGCCAGCAGCGTTTTGTCTAGCGGGAGAATCGGTGAGCAGTTCTTC. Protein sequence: CASSVLSSGRIGEQFF.